Listed here are 26 T cell receptor beta chains from one sample, sequenced in a study of CD8 T cells in Susac syndrome. The authors reverse transcribed roughly 0.5 to 1 ug RNA with random hexamers. TCRdb used MiXCR to reprocess the immunoSEQ multiplex PCR reads, holding one entry per CDR3 protein. The top ten clones hold about 0.07% of a sample with just over 300,000 distinct CDR3 sequences, about 90% of them seen once. Sequencing input: CD4+ T cells from PBMCs. Every receptor here comes from a human donor with multiple sclerosis.

This clonotype showed up just once. The rearrangement links TRBV20-1 to TRBJ2-3, with D possibly TRBD1 on 5 matching bases. CDR3 size: 12 residues. Trimming stripped 5 bases from V and 6 bases from J, with 12 bases between. Per the germline V gene, CDR1 is DFQATT and CDR2 is SNEGSKA (reference sequence). CDR3 sequence: CSAQKWGDTQYF. The CDR3 nucleotides read TGCAGTGCTCAGAAGTGGGGCGATACGCAGTATTTT.

This chain connects TRBV6-6 to TRBJ1-5; unclear D gene. This CDR3 contains 13 residues. Germline V gene lookup returns CDR1 MNHNY and CDR2 SVGAGI (reference sequence). Trimming left V 8 bases short and J 1 base short, with 9 bases between. DNA for the CDR3: TGTGCCAGCGCCTCGCAGAGCAATCAGCCCCAGCATTTT. It is translated as CASASQSNQPQHF.

The genes are TRBV29-1 and TRBJ2-5, with TRBD2 matching 8 bases. J was trimmed by 2 bases and V by 4 bases; bases with no gene match: 3. The length of the CDR3 is 13 residues. Germline V gene data show CDR1 as SQVTM and CDR2 as ANQGSEA. In nucleotides, the CDR3 is TGCAGCGTTGTGGAGCGGGGGCAAGAGACCCAGTACTTC. Protein: CSVVERGQETQYF. Together with reference TRBV29-1 and TRBJ2-5, the CDR3 gives the full variable domain: SAVISQKPSRDICQRGTSLTIQCQVDSQVTMMFWYRQQPGQSLTLIATANQGSEATYESGFVIDKFPISRPNLTFSTLTVSNMSPEDSSIYLCSVVERGQETQYFGPGTRLLVL.

J is TRBJ2-2 and V is TRBV30; D may be TRBD2 (7 bases). From germline, CDR1 is GTSNPN and CDR2 SVGIG (reference sequence). The CDR3 has 16 amino acids. The ends were cut back, 0 bases at V and 5 bases at J, with 16 bases in the middle. CDR3 loop: CAWSVRGGQSTGELFF. CDR3 in DNA: TGTGCCTGGAGTGTAAGGGGGGGCCAGTCGACCGGGGAGCTGTTTTTT. The full variable domain, its missing parts supplied by reference TRBV30 and TRBJ2-2, is SQTIHQWPATLVQPVGSPLSLECTVEGTSNPNLYWYRQAAGRGLQLLFYSVGIGQISSEVPQNLSASRPQDRQFILSSKKLLLSDSGFYLCAWSVRGGQSTGELFFGEGSRLTVL.

The chain combines TRBV10-2 with TRBJ2-2; D unclear. The CDR3 loop spans 14 amino acids. V lost 3 bases to trimming and J lost 4 bases, with 9 bases between them. Germline V gene data show CDR1 as WSHSY and CDR2 as SAAADI. The CDR3 nucleotides are TGCGCCAGCAGTGATTTCGGCAGCACCGGGGAGCTGTTTTTT. It is translated as CASSDFGSTGELFF.

The chain uses TRBV5-1 and TRBJ1-1; D ambiguous. Germline V gene sequence: CDR1 SGHRS, CDR2 YFSETQ. V dropped 1 base and J dropped 4 bases, with 14 bases sitting between them. CDR3 size: 15 residues. The CDR3 sequence: CASSLFSGRGTEAFF. As DNA, the CDR3 is TGCGCCAGCAGCTTGTTTAGCGGACGGGGCACTGAAGCTTTCTTT.

The rearrangement links TRBV7-9 to TRBJ1-5, with 7 bases matching TRBD1. The CDR3 sequence is 15 residues long. The germline V gene has CDR1 SEHNR and CDR2 FQNEAQ (reference sequence). V trimming: 5 bases; J trimming: 0 bases; junction bases outside the gene matches: 4. CDR3 DNA: TGTGCCAGCAGCCAGGGACAGTCTAGCAATCAGCCCCAGCATTTT. The encoded protein is CASSQGQSSNQPQHF.

In DNA form, the CDR3 reads TGTGCCAGCAGCCTCGGGGGCAACGAGCAGTACTTC. Its protein is CASSLGGNEQYF. V and J are TRBV6-6 and TRBJ2-7; D might be TRBD1 or TRBD2, each matching 6 bases. CDR1 is MNHNY, CDR2 SVGAGI, per germline (reference sequence). Between the trimmed V and J ends, which lost 6 bases and 5 bases, there was a span of 11 bases. The CDR3 covers 12 residues.

The chain joins TRBV28 to TRBJ1-5; D gene uncertain. The CDR3 covers 14 residues. The germline gives CDR1 MDHEN, CDR2 SYDVKM. Trimming shortened V by 2 bases and J by 6 bases, and 11 bases separated the two germline ends. This chain's CDR3 is CASSLAEGSQPQHF. CDR3 nucleotides: TGTGCCAGCAGTTTAGCGGAAGGCTCTCAGCCCCAGCATTTT. Full variable domain (outside the CDR3, taken from reference TRBV28 and TRBJ1-5): DVKVTQSSRYLVKRTGEKVFLECVQDMDHENMFWYRQDPGLGLRLIYFSYDVKMKEKGDIPEGYSVSREKKERFSLILESASTNQTSMYLCASSLAEGSQPQHFGDGTRLSIL.

In DNA, the CDR3 is TGTGCCACCAGCATCCCCAAGGGGGCGGCCGGGGAGCTGTTTTTT. Amino acids: CATSIPKGAAGELFF. V gene TRBV6-6 combines with J gene TRBJ2-2; TRBD1 agrees at 7 bases. This CDR3 comprises 15 residues. The junction had 14 bases not matched to a gene; V was cut back by 10 bases and J by 6 bases. CDR1 and CDR2 from the germline V gene are MNHNY and SVGAGI (reference sequence).

The J gene is TRBJ2-1, the V gene TRBV5-1, with TRBD1 matching 10 bases. Germline V CDR1 and CDR2: SGHRS, YFSETQ. After removal of 4 bases from V and 7 bases from J, the junction contained 8 bases not matched to a gene. This CDR3 has 15 residues. CDR3 DNA sequence: TGCGCCAGCAGCCCGGGACAGGGGCTTAGGAATGAGCAGTTCTTC. This encodes CASSPGQGLRNEQFF.

V is TRBV9 and J is TRBJ2-3; 7 bases match TRBD1. After removal of 3 bases from V and 6 bases from J, the junction contained 10 bases not matched to a gene. This CDR3 is 15 amino acids long. Germline V gives CDR1 SGDLS, CDR2 YYNGEE. The CDR3 sequence is CASSEHRGKRDTQYF. The DNA of the CDR3 is TGTGCCAGCAGCGAACACAGGGGAAAAAGGGATACGCAGTATTTT.

The chain combines TRBV5-1 with TRBJ2-7; D possibly corresponds to TRBD2 (6 bases). The V end lost 5 bases, the J end lost 1 base, and 16 bases lay between the germline ends. CDR1 is SGHRS and CDR2 is YFSETQ in the germline V gene. The length of the CDR3 is 15 residues. Here the CDR3 reads CASRPGTSSSYEQYF. CDR3 in DNA: TGCGCCAGCAGACCTGGGACTTCTTCTTCCTACGAGCAGTACTTC.

A single count supports this clonotype. The gene calls are TRBV29-1 and TRBJ2-5; TRBD2 agrees at 10 bases. This CDR3 has 15 residues. V lost 3 bases, J lost 2 bases, and 6 bases stayed unmatched. CDR1 and CDR2 from the germline V gene are SQVTM and ANQGSEA. CDR3 nucleotide sequence: TGCAGCGTTGACGATAGCGGGAGGAAACAAGAGACCCAGTACTTC. Translating gives CSVDDSGRKQETQYF.

This rearrangement joins TRBV6-5 to TRBJ1-4; no firm D call. The CDR3 consists of 13 residues. From germline, CDR1 is MNHEY and CDR2 SVGAGI. The ends were cut back, 11 bases at V and 10 bases at J, with 20 bases in the middle. As DNA, the CDR3 is TGTGCCGTCAAGACGGACGGCGGATCAAAACTGTTTTTT. Translation: CAVKTDGGSKLFF.

The rearrangement uses TRBV9 and TRBJ1-2, with D possibly being TRBD1 (5 bases). Trimming left V 3 bases short and J 7 bases short, with 19 bases between. The germline gives CDR1 SGDLS, CDR2 YYNGEE. This CDR3 is 15 amino acids long. Here the CDR3 reads CASSAGVVGAGGYTF. As DNA, the CDR3 is TGTGCCAGCAGCGCGGGGGTCGTAGGGGCTGGTGGCTACACCTTC. Complete variable domain (other parts from reference TRBV9 and TRBJ1-2): DSGVTQTPKHLITATGQRVTLRCSPRSGDLSVYWYQQSLDQGLQFLIQYYNGEERAKGNILERFSAQQFPDLHSELNLSSLELGDSALYFCASSAGVVGAGGYTFGSGTRLTVV.

The chain has TRBV10-3 and TRBJ2-7, with D unresolved. The CDR3 has 12 residues. Deletions cut 0 bases from V and 9 bases from J, with 9 bases between. The germline V gene encodes CDR1 ENHRY and CDR2 SYGVKD. CDR3 sequence: CAISESDMGQYF. The CDR3 bases are TGTGCCATCAGTGAGTCAGACATGGGGCAGTACTTC.

There are a few counts of this clonotype. This rearrangement joins TRBV6-6 to TRBJ2-6; D possibly matches TRBD1 or TRBD2 (5 bases each). Between the trimmed V and J ends, which lost 0 bases and 11 bases, there was a span of 11 bases. This CDR3 has 14 residues. The V gene's germline CDR1 is MNHNY and CDR2 SVGAGI (reference sequence). The CDR3 sequence: CASSYSPRGHVLTF. The CDR3 nucleotides read TGTGCCAGCAGTTACTCCCCGAGGGGTCACGTCCTGACTTTC.

This chain connects TRBV12-3 or TRBV12-4 to TRBJ2-7; perhaps TRBD1 as D (6 bases). V shed 1 base and J shed 1 base, with 8 bases lying between them. The CDR3 loop spans 14 amino acids. The CDR3 nucleotides are TGTGCCAGCAGTTTAGTCGACAGGTCCTACGAGCAGTACTTC. Translating gives CASSLVDRSYEQYF.

CDR3 DNA sequence: TGCGCCAGCAGCTTGGAGGACAATAGGGAGACCCAGTACTTC. This sequence encodes CASSLEDNRETQYF. The V call is TRBV5-1, the J call TRBJ2-5; D is perhaps TRBD1 (5 bases). V lost 0 bases and J lost 5, with 11 bases in between. CDR3 size: 14 residues. The germline gives CDR1 SGHRS, CDR2 YFSETQ.

This chain links TRBV25-1 with TRBJ1-1, with D perhaps TRBD1 (6 bases). This CDR3 is built from 15 residues. Per germline, CDR1 MGHDK and CDR2 SYGVNS. Trimming left V 5 bases short and J 4 bases short, with 17 bases between. CDR3 nucleotides: TGTGCCAGCAGTCCTCTCAGGGGTGGGGGCACTGAAGCTTTCTTT. This codes for CASSPLRGGGTEAFF.

The chain recombines TRBV15 with TRBJ2-2, with a possible D match to TRBD1 (5 bases). Germline V lookup: CDR1 LNHNV, CDR2 YYDKDF (reference sequence). Trimming removed 11 bases at V and 4 bases at J, with 23 bases between. CDR3 length equals 16 residues. For the CDR3, the DNA is TGTGCCGCCCCCCCGTGGCTCAGGGAAATCACCGGGGAGCTGTTTTTT. Its translation is CAAPPWLREITGELFF.

This chain links TRBV6-2 or TRBV6-3 with TRBJ2-1; D not resolved. CDR3 length: 11 residues. The germline gives CDR1 MNHEY, CDR2 SVGEGT. V lost 6 bases and J lost 10, with 10 bases in between. The CDR3 region is CASSEDLEQFF. CDR3 DNA sequence: TGTGCCAGCAGCGAAGATTTGGAGCAGTTCTTC.

As regards this clonotype: One end of the junction is discordant with germline, which a read error may explain. The chain recombines TRBV7-8 with TRBJ2-5; 11 bases fit TRBD2. The length of the CDR3 is 14 residues. Germline V CDR1 and CDR2: SGHVS, FQNEAQ. This CDR3 is CASSSPGLAEYGHF. CDR3 sequence (DNA): TGTGCCAGCAGTTCTCCGGGACTAGCGGAATACGGGCACTTC.

The chain joins TRBV11-2 to TRBJ2-1, with 9 bases lining up with TRBD2. CDR3 length: 16 amino acids. Germline CDR1 reads SGHAT; CDR2 reads FQNNGV. V shed 6 bases and J 3 bases; nucleotides not matched to a gene: 9. This CDR3 is CASSRGAGGLYNEQFF. Written as DNA, the CDR3 is TGTGCCAGCAGTCGAGGAGCGGGGGGTCTCTACAATGAGCAGTTCTTC.

The chain uses TRBV6-2 or TRBV6-3 and TRBJ1-2; D unresolved. The V and J ends lost 6 bases and 8 bases respectively, with 16 bases between them. CDR3 length: 13 residues. Germline V gene lookup returns CDR1 MNHEY and CDR2 SVGEGT. The CDR3 loop reads CASRRTQAGGYTF. CDR3 bases: TGTGCCAGCAGACGAACTCAGGCCGGGGGCTACACCTTC.